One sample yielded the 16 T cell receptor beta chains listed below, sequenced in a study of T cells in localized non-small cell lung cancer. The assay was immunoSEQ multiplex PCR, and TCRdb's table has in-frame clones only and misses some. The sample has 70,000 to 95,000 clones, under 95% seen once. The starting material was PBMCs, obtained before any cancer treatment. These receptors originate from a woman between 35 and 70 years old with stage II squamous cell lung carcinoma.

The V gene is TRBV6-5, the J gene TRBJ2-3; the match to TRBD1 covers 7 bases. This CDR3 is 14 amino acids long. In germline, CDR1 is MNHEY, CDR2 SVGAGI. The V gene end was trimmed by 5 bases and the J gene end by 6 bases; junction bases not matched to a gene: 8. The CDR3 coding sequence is TGTGCCAGCAGTGAAAGGGGACAGTTGGATACGCAGTATTTT. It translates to CASSERGQLDTQYF.

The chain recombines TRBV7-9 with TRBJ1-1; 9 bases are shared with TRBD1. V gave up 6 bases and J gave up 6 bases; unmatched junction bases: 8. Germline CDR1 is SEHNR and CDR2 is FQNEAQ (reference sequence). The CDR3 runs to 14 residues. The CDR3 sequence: CASRGDREYPEAFF. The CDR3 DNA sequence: TGTGCCAGCAGGGGGGACAGGGAATACCCTGAAGCTTTCTTT.

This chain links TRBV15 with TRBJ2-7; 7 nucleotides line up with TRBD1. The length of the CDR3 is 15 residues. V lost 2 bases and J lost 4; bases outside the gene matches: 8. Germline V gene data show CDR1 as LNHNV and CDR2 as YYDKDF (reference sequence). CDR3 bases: TGTGCCACCAGCAGACCCCAAGACAGGGTTTACGAGCAGTACTTC. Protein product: CATSRPQDRVYEQYF.

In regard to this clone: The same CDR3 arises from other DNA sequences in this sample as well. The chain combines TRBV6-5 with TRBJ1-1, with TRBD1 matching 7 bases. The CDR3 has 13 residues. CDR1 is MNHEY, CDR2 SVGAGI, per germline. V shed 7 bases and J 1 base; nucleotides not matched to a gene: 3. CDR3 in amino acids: CASTRTGNTEAFF. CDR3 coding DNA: TGTGCCAGCACCAGGACAGGGAACACTGAAGCTTTCTTT.

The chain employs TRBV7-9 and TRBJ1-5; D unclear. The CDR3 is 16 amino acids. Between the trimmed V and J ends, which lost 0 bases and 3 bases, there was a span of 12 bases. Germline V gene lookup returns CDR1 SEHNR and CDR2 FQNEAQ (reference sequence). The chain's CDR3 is CASSLALPRYNQPQHF. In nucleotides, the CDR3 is TGTGCCAGCAGCTTAGCGTTGCCCAGATACAATCAGCCCCAGCATTTT. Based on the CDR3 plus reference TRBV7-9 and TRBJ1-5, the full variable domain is DTGVSQNPRHKITKRGQNVTFRCDPISEHNRLYWYRQTLGQGPEFLTYFQNEAQLEKSRLLSDRFSAERPKGSFSTLEIQRTEQGDSAMYLCASSLALPRYNQPQHFGDGTRLSIL.

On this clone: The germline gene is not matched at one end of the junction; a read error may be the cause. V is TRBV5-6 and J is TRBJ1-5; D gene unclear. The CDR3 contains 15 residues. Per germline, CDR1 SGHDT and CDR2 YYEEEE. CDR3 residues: CASSRNDYSNQSQHF. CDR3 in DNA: TGTGCCAGCAGCAGGAACGATTATAGCAATCAGTCCCAGCATTTT. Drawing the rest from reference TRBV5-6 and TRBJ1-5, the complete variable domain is DAGVTQSPTHLIKTRGQQVTLRCSPKSGHDTVSWYQQALGQGPQFIFQYYEEEERQRGNFPDRFSGHQFPNYSSELNVNALLLGDSALYLCASSRNDYSNQSQHFGDGTRLSIL.

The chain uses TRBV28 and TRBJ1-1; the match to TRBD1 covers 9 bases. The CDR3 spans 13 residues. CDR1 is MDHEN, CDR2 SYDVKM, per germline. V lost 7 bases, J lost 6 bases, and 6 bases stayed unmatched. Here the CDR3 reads CASTQGASAEAFF. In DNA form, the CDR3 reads TGTGCCAGCACACAGGGGGCTTCCGCTGAAGCTTTCTTT.

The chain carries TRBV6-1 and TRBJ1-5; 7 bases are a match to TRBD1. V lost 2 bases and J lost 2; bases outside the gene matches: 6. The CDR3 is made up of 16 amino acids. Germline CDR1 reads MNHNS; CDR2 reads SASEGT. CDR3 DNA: TGTGCCAGCAGTGAACTTAAAGGGGGCCGCAATCAGCCCCAGCATTTT. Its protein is CASSELKGGRNQPQHF.

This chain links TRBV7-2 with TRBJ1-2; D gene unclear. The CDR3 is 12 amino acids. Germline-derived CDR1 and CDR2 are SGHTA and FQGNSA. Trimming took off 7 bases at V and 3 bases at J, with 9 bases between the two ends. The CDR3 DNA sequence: TGTGCCAGCAAAGGGATTGACTATGGCTACACCTTC. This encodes CASKGIDYGYTF.

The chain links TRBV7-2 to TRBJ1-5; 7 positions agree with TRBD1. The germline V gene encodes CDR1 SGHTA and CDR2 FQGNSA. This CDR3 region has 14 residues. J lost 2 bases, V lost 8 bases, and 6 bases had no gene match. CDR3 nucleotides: TGTGCCAGCCGTCTTGGGACAGGCAATCAGCCCCAGCATTTT. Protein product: CASRLGTGNQPQHF.

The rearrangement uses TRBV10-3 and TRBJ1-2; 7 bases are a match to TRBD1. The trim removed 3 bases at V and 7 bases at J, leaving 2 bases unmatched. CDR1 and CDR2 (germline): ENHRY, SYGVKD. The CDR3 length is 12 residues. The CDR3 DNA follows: TGTGCCATCAGTGAAAACAGGGGTGGCTACACCTTC. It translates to CAISENRGGYTF.

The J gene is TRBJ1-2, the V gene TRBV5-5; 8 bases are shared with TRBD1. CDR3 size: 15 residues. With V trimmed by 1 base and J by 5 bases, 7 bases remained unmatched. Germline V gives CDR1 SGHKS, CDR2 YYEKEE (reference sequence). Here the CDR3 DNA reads TGTGCCAGCAGCTTGAGAATGACAGGGGCGTATGGCTACACCTTC. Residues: CASSLRMTGAYGYTF.

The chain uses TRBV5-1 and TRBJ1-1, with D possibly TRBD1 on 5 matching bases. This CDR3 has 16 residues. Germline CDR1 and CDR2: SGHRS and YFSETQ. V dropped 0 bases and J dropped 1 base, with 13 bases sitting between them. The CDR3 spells CASSLGRLQENTEAFF. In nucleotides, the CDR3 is TGCGCCAGCAGCTTGGGTCGTTTACAGGAGAACACTGAAGCTTTCTTT.

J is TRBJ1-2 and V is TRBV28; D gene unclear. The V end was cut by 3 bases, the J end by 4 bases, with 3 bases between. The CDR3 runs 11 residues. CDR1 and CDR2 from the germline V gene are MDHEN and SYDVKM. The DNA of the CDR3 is TGTGCCAGCAGTTTCCCCTATGGCTACACCTTC. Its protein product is CASSFPYGYTF.

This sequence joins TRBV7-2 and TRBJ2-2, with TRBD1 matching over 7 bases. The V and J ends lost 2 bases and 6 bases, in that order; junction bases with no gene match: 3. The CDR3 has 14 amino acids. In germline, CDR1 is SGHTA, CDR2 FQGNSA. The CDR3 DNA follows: TGTGCCAGCAGCTTAAGGACAGGCCCCGGGGAGCTGTTTTTT. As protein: CASSLRTGPGELFF.

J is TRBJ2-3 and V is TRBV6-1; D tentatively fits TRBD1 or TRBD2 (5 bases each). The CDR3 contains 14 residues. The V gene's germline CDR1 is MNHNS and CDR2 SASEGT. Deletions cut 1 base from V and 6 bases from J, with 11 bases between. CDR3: CASSEGGNKDTQYF. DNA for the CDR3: TGTGCCAGCAGTGAAGGGGGGAACAAGGATACGCAGTATTTT.